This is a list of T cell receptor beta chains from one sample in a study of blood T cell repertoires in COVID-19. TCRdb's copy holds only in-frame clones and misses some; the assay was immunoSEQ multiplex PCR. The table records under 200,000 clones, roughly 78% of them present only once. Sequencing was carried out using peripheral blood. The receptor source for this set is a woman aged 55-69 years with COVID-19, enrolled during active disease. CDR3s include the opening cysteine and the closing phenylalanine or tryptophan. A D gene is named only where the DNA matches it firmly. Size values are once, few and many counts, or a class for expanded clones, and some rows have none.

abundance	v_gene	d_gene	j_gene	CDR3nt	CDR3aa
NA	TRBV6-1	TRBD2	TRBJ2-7	TGTGCCAGCAGTGAAATAGCGGGAGCTGGTTACGAGCAGTACTTC	CASSEIAGAGYEQYF
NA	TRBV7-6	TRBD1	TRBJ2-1	TGTGCCAGCAGCTTATACCCCACCGGACAGGGGGCGAATGAGCAGTTCTTC	CASSLYPTGQGANEQFF
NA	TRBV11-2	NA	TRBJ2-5	TGTGCCAGCAGCATCCAGGGGGGCCCAGAGACCCAGTACTTC	CASSIQGGPETQYF
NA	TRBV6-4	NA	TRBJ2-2	TGTGCCAGCGCCGTGGAGGTGGACACCGGGGAGCTGTTTTTT	CASAVEVDTGELFF
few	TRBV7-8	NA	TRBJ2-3	TGTGCCAGCAGCTTGGGGGGTCCTGTCAAAACAGATACGCAGTATTTT	CASSLGGPVKTDTQYF
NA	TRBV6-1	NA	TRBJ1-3	TGTGCCAGCAGTGAACCGGGAAGAAACACCATATATTTT	CASSEPGRNTIYF
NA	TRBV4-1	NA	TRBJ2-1	TGCGCCAGCAGCCAAACCTTGAGGATCAATGAGCAGTTCTTC	CASSQTLRINEQFF
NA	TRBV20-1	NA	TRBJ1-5	TGCAGTGCTAGTGTCTCAGAAAATAGCAATCAGCCCCAGCATTTT	CSASVSENSNQPQHF
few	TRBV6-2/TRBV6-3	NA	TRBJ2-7	TGTGCCAGCAGTTACCTCGGGGCCTACGAGCAGTACTTC	CASSYLGAYEQYF
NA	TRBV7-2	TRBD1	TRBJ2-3	TGTGCCAGCAGCTTAGTCGAGGGGGCAATAAGGCTGGATACGCAGTATTTT	CASSLVEGAIRLDTQYF
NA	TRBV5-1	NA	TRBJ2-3	TGCGCCAGCAGCTTGGCTCAGGAGGGAGATACGCAGTATTTT	CASSLAQEGDTQYF
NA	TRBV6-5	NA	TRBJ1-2	TGTGCCAGCAGTTACTCGATGGGGACACCCCGGCGGGACACCTTC	CASSYSMGTPRRDTF
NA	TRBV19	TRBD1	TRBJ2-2	TGTGCCAGTATGAGGACAGGGAACACCGGGGAGCTGTTTTTT	CASMRTGNTGELFF
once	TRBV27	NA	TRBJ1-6	TGTGCCAGCACTGTGGGGGGACATAATTCACCCCTCCACTTT	CASTVGGHNSPLHF
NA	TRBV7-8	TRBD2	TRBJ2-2	TGTGCCAGCAGCCGGACTAGCGGGGGGGCGAACACCGGGGAGCTGTTTTTT	CASSRTSGGANTGELFF
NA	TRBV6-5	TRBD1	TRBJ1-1	TGTGCCAGCAGTTACTACCCGACAGGGAAAAACACTGAAGCTTTCTTT	CASSYYPTGKNTEAFF
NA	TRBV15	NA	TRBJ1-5	TGTGCCACCAGCAGATTCGGGGCAGGGGAAAATCAGCCCCAGCATTTT	CATSRFGAGENQPQHF
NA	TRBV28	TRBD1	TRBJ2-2	TGTGCCAGCAGTTCCCCGGCAGGGGGCACCGGGGAGCTGTTTTTT	CASSSPAGGTGELFF
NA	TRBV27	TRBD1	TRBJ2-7	TGTGCCAGCAGGGGACAGGCGGTCGCCTACGAGCAGTACTTC	CASRGQAVAYEQYF
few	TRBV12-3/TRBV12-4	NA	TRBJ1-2	TGTGCCAGCAGTTTAGGGCAGATCTATGGCTACACCTTC	CASSLGQIYGYTF
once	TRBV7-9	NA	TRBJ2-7	TGTGCCAGCAGCCCCCGGACAGCCTCCTACGAGCAGTACTTC	CASSPRTASYEQYF
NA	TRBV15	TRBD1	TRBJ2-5	TGTGCCACCAGCAGAGGGGACAGGGGGCGCAAGGAGACCCAGTACTTC	CATSRGDRGRKETQYF
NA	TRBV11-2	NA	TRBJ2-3	TGTGCCAGCAGCTTAGTTCCAGGGGCGGCTGATACGCAGTATTTT	CASSLVPGAADTQYF
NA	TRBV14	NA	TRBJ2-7	TGTGCCAGCAGCCAAGATCAACAGGGCCCCAGATACGAGCAGTACTTC	CASSQDQQGPRYEQYF
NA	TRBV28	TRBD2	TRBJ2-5	TGTGCCAGCAGTCCAGCGGGGAGGGGCGCGTCCAAGGAGACCCAGTACTTC	CASSPAGRGASKETQYF
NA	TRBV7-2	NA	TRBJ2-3	TGTGCCAGCACCCCCGTTTCCACAGATACGCAGTATTTT	CASTPVSTDTQYF
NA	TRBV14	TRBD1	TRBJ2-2	TGTGCCAGCAGGAGGGGGCAGAACACCGGGGAGCTGTTTTTT	CASRRGQNTGELFF
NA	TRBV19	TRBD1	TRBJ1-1	TGTGCCAGCAAACCCCTCCCAGGACAGGGGACTGAAGCTTTCTTT	CASKPLPGQGTEAFF
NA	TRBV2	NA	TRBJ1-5	TGTGCCAGCAGTGAATATAATGGCAAGGTTCGGGATTTT	CASSEYNGKVRDF
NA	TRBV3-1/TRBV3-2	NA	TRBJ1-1	TGTGCCAGCAGCGCCAGGGATTTTCGTTCTGAAGCTTTCTTT	CASSARDFRSEAFF
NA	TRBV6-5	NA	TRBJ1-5	TGTGCCAGCAGCGTAAATCAGCCCCAGCATTTT	CASSVNQPQHF
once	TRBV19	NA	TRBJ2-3	TGTGCCAGTAGTATTGCCAGCGGGAGCACAGATACGCAGTATTTT	CASSIASGSTDTQYF
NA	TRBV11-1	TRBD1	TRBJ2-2	TGTGCCAGCAGCCCTCCCACAGGGGGCGGCACCGGGGAGCTGTTTTTT	CASSPPTGGGTGELFF
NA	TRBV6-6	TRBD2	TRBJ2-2	TGTGCCAGCAGTTCCAGCGGGAGGGCGAACACCGGGGAGCTGTTTTTT	CASSSSGRANTGELFF
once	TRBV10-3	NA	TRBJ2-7	TGTGCCATCAAAACAGGAGAATACGAGCAGTACTTC	CAIKTGEYEQYF
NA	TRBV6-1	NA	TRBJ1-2	TGTGCCAGCAGTGAACAACAGGGTCTGAATGGCTACACCTTC	CASSEQQGLNGYTF
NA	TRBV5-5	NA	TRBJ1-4	TGTGCCAGCAGCTTGGCGACACCAGAAAAACTGTTTTTT	CASSLATPEKLFF
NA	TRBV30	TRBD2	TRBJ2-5	TGTGCCTGGAGTGAAACTCGGCGGGAGCCCCAAGAGACCCAGTACTTC	CAWSETRREPQETQYF
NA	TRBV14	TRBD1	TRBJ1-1	TGTGCCAGCAGCCGGGGACAGATTGCCTTGAACACTGAAGCTTTCTTT	CASSRGQIALNTEAFF
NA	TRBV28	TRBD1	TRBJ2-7	TGTGCCAGCAGCCGGACAGGGGGCGTGGGGGAGCAGTACTTC	CASSRTGGVGEQYF
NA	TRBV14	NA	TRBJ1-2	TGTGCCAGCAGCCAAGACCGGAGCTACGGCTACACCTTC	CASSQDRSYGYTF
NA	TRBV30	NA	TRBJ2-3	TGTGCCTGGAGTGGCGGTAGCACAGATACGCAGTATTTT	CAWSGGSTDTQYF
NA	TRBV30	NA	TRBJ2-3	TGTGCCTGGAGTGTAAGGCGGGGTGAGAGCGGGCAGTATTTT	CAWSVRRGESGQYF
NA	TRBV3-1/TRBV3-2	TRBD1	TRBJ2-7	TGTGCCAGCAGCCAAGGTCGAAACAGGGGGCCTAGGGAGCAGTACTTC	CASSQGRNRGPREQYF
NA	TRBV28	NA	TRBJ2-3	TGTGCCAGCAGTGACTCGACTACCTCCACAGATACGCAGTATTTT	CASSDSTTSTDTQYF
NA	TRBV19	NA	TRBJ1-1	TGTGCCAGTAGTATATCTGGGCAGGGTCGGGACACTGAAGCTTTCTTT	CASSISGQGRDTEAFF
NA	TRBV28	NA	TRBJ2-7	TGTGCCAGCACCCAATCTGGGACACCTTCCTTTTACGAGCAGTACTTC	CASTQSGTPSFYEQYF
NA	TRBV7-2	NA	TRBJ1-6	TGTGCCAGCAGCTTAGATGGGGGCGGGTATAATTCACCCCTCCACTTT	CASSLDGGGYNSPLHF
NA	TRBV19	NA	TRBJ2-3	TGTGCCAGTAGTAACGCATTTCGCGGAGGGGGCACAGATACGCAGTATTTT	CASSNAFRGGGTDTQYF
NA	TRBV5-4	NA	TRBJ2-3	TGTGCCAGCAGCTTGGAACCGACTAGCACAGATACGCAGTATTTT	CASSLEPTSTDTQYF
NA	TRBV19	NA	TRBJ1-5	TGTGCCAGTAGTAGACAGGCATATAGCAATCAGCCCCAGCATTTT	CASSRQAYSNQPQHF
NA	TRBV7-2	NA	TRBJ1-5	TGTGCCAGCAGCTCGGGGGGGCAGGCAGGTCCCCAGCATTTT	CASSSGGQAGPQHF
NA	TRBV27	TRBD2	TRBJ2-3	TGTGCCAGCAGTAAACCCGGACTAGCGGGTGCCACAGATACGCAGTATTTT	CASSKPGLAGATDTQYF
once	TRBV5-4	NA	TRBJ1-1	TGTGCCAGCCTAAGGGAGGCCTCGAACACTGAAGCTTTCTTT	CASLREASNTEAFF
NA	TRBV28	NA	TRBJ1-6	TGTGCCAGCGCCCGAGTAGTACAGGGCTATAATTCACCCCTCCACTTT	CASARVVQGYNSPLHF